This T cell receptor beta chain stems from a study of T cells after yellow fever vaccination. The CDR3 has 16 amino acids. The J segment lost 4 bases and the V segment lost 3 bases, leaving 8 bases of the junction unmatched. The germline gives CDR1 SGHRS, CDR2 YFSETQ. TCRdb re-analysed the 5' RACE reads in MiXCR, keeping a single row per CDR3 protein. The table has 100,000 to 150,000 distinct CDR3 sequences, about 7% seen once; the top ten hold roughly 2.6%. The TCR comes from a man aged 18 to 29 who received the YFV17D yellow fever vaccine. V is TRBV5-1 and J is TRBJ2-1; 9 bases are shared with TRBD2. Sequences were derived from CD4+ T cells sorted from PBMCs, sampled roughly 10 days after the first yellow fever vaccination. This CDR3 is CASSWTRSGGYNEQFF. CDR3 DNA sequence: TGCGCCAGCAGCTGGACGAGAAGCGGGGGGTACAATGAGCAGTTCTTC.